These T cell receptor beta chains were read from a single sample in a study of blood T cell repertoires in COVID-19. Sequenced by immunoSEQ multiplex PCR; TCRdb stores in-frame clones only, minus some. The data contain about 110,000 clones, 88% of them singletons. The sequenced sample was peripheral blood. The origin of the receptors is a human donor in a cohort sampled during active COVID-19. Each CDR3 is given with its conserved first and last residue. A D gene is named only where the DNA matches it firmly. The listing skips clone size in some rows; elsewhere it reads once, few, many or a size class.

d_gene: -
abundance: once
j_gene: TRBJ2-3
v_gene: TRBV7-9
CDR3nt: TGTGCCAGCAGCTTTCTCGTCGGGGGAAGGGGAGATACGCAGTATTTT
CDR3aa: CASSFLVGGRGDTQYF

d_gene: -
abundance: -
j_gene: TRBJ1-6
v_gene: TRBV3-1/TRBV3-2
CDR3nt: TGTGCCAGCAGGGGCGGGTTTCCGCATAATTCACCCCTCCACTTT
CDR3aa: CASRGGFPHNSPLHF

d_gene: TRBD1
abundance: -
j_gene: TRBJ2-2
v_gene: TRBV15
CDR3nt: TGTGCCACCAGCCTACACAGGGGCCTCAGCACCGGGGAGCTGTTTTTT
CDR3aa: CATSLHRGLSTGELFF

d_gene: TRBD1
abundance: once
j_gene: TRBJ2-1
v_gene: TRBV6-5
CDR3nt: TGTGCCAGCAGTTGGGACAGAAACAATGAGCAGTTCTTC
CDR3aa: CASSWDRNNEQFF

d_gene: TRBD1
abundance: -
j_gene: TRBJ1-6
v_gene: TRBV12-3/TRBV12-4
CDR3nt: TGTGCCAGCAGTTTGACAGGGCTAAAACCCCTCCACTTT
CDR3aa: CASSLTGLKPLHF

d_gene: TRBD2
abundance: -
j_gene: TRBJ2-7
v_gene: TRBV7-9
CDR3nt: TGTGCCAGCAGCTTAGCCCTAGCGGCACCCTACGAGCAGTACTTC
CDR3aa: CASSLALAAPYEQYF

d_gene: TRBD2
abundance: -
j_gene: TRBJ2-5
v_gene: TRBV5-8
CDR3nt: TGTGCCAGCAGCTTGGGGCTAGCGGGATGGCAAGAGACCCAGTACTTC
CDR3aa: CASSLGLAGWQETQYF

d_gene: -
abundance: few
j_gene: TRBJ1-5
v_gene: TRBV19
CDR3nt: TGTGCCAGTAGTATAGACCAGATCCAGCCCCAGCATTTT
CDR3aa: CASSIDQIQPQHF

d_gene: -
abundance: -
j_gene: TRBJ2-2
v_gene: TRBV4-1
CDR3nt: TGCGCCAGCAGCCGGGGCCCGACAGCCGGGGAGCTGTTTTTT
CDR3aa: CASSRGPTAGELFF

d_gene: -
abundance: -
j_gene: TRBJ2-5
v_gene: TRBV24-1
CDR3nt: TGTGCCACCAGTGATGGGGGCACTGAGACCCAGTACTTC
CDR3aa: CATSDGGTETQYF

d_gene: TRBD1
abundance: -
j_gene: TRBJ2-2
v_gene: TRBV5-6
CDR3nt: TGTGCCAGCAGCTTGTGGACAGGGTGGACCACCGGGGAGCTGTTTTTT
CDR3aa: CASSLWTGWTTGELFF

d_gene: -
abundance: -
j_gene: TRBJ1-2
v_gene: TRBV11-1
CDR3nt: TGTGCCAGCAGCTTAGCCGGCAGGGGATCCCAGGGCTACACCTTC
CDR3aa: CASSLAGRGSQGYTF

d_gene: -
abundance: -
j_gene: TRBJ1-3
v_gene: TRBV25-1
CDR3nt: TGTGCCAGCACAGAGGGAGGCTCTGGAAACACCATATATTTT
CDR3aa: CASTEGGSGNTIYF

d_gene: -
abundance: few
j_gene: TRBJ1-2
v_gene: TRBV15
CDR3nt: TGTGCCACCAGCAGAGGACACCCCTCACAATATGGCTACACCTTC
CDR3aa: CATSRGHPSQYGYTF

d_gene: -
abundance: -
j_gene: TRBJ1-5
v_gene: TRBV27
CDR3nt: TGTGCCAGCAGTTTAGCCACATCAAGCAATCAGCCCCAGCATTTT
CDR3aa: CASSLATSSNQPQHF

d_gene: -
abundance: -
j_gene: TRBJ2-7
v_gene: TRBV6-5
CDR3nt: TGTGCCAGCAGCTTACAGTCGTCAACGAACGAGCAGTACTTC
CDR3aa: CASSLQSSTNEQYF